Shown below are 8 T cell receptor beta chains from a single sample sequenced in a study of T cell responses to AZD1222 COVID-19 vaccine. The assay was immunoSEQ multiplex PCR, and TCRdb's table has in-frame clones only and misses some. This sample carries around 150,000 clones, 90% of them seen once, and the ten largest clones take roughly 6%. Sequencing used peripheral blood, obtained 28 days after the second AZD1222 dose. The receptors shown here come from an adult who received the AZD1222 COVID-19 vaccine.

The chain couples TRBV6-1 to TRBJ2-7, with 9 positions matching TRBD1. Trimming took 4 bases from V and 6 from J; bases not matched to a gene: 7. The length of the CDR3 is 14 residues. The germline V gene has CDR1 MNHNS and CDR2 SASEGT. Written as DNA, the CDR3 is TGTGCCAGCAGTGGAGCGGGACAGGGCCTCGAGCAGTACTTC. Amino acid sequence: CASSGAGQGLEQYF.

This clone has a handful of counts. At the DNA level, this CDR3 is encoded by other sequences in the same sample as well. The chain is built from TRBV7-2 and TRBJ1-4; 9 positions agree with TRBD1. Germline V gene sequence: CDR1 SGHTA, CDR2 FQGNSA. V was clipped by 5 bases and J by 7 bases; unmatched bases: 5. The CDR3 covers 14 residues. As DNA, the CDR3 is TGTGCCAGCAGCCCCGGACAGGGGAGTGAAAAACTGTTTTTT. Amino acids: CASSPGQGSEKLFF.

The J gene is TRBJ1-6, the V gene TRBV5-5, with 7 nucleotides matching TRBD1. V gave up 2 bases and J gave up 8 bases; unmatched junction bases: 7. The V gene's germline CDR1 is SGHKS and CDR2 YYEKEE (reference sequence). CDR3 length: 15 residues. The CDR3 DNA sequence: TGTGCCAGCAGCTTCGTTAGGGACAGCGATTCACCCCTCCACTTT. This gives the protein CASSFVRDSDSPLHF.

There are a few counts of this clone. V is TRBV5-6 and J is TRBJ2-7; 7 nucleotides align to TRBD2. V trimming: 4 bases; J trimming: 3 bases; junction bases outside the gene matches: 7. This CDR3 spans 14 amino acids. Germline V gene data show CDR1 as SGHDT and CDR2 as YYEEEE. The CDR3 region is CASSPGGRVYEQYF. Written as DNA, the CDR3 is TGTGCCAGCAGCCCGGGAGGACGGGTCTACGAGCAGTACTTC.

The chain is built from TRBV5-1 and TRBJ1-5; 7 bases map to TRBD1. CDR1 and CDR2 (germline): SGHRS, YFSETQ. This CDR3 is 15 amino acids long. The V gene end was trimmed by 0 bases and the J gene end by 3 bases; junction bases not matched to a gene: 3. CDR3 bases: TGCGCCAGCAGCTTGGGGGACAGCAACAATCAGCCCCAGCATTTT. Translation: CASSLGDSNNQPQHF.

The chain employs TRBV3-1 (or the pseudogene TRBV3-2) and TRBJ1-2; TRBD1 matches 11 bases. The germline CDR1 and CDR2 sequences are LGHDT and YNNKEL (reference sequence). The CDR3 consists of 14 residues. The V and J ends lost 4 bases and 8 bases, in that order; junction bases with no gene match: 6. The chain's CDR3 is CASSPGQGAGGYTF. The CDR3 DNA sequence: TGTGCCAGCAGCCCAGGACAGGGGGCGGGCGGCTACACCTTC.

The chain uses TRBV2 and TRBJ1-1; possible D gene TRBD1, 6 bases. The CDR3 sequence is 15 residues long. Germline V gene lookup returns CDR1 SNHLY and CDR2 FYNNEI. The V gene lost 5 bases and the J gene lost 0 bases, with 13 bases spanning the gap. For the CDR3, the DNA is TGTGCCAGCAGTTACCAGGGGACCCTGAACACTGAAGCTTTCTTT. Protein sequence: CASSYQGTLNTEAFF.

V gene TRBV30 combines with J gene TRBJ1-5; 7 bases align to TRBD1. CDR1 and CDR2 from the germline V gene are GTSNPN and SVGIG (reference sequence). The CDR3 loop spans 14 amino acids. Trimming took 4 bases from V and 5 from J; bases not matched to a gene: 8. This CDR3 reads CAWTQTGFDQPQHF. The CDR3 DNA reads TGTGCCTGGACCCAGACAGGGTTTGATCAGCCCCAGCATTTT. The complete variable domain, with remaining parts taken from reference TRBV30 and TRBJ1-5, reads SQTIHQWPATLVQPVGSPLSLECTVEGTSNPNLYWYRQAAGRGLQLLFYSVGIGQISSEVPQNLSASRPQDRQFILSSKKLLLSDSGFYLCAWTQTGFDQPQHFGDGTRLSIL.